This record covers a single T cell receptor beta chain. Its antigen remains unknown. V dropped 4 bases and J dropped 4; count of bases not matched to a gene: 13. This CDR3 region has 17 residues. CDR1 is SGHVS, CDR2 FNYEAQ, per germline. This entry comes from a study of T cell responses to AZD1222 COVID-19 vaccine. Study-level information: Second-dose intervals of approximately 4 or approximately 12 weeks were pooled.

Points from the study as a whole: The sample set comprised mostly white British donors with more females, and clonal diversity was possibly underestimated. It was only after the peak T cell response that any repertoires were sampled.

Generated by immunoSEQ multiplex PCR, the TCRdb table keeps only in-frame clones and is missing some. The sample includes around 67,000 clones, 84% seen only once; the top ten take less than 25%. The chain has TRBV7-6 and TRBJ2-1; 7 bases align to TRBD2. The material was peripheral blood, obtained on day 0 of AZD1222 vaccination. This clonotype was sampled from an adult in good health. CDR3 residues: CASSSQEGLRTYNEQFF. The CDR3 coding sequence is TGTGCCAGCAGCTCCCAAGAGGGACTACGAACATACAATGAGCAGTTCTTC.